This entry describes one T cell receptor (beta chain). This entry is derived from a study of blood T cell repertoires in COVID-19. Study at large: The study drew acute and convalescent COVID-19 samples from the United States, Italy and Spain. PBMCs, B-cell-depleted T cells, or T cells provided the cDNA or gDNA that made up the material.

In the original processing: Reference gene primers were amplified, and this amplification served to estimate nucleated cell counts. TCRdb's copy holds only in-frame clones and misses some; the assay was immunoSEQ multiplex PCR. V and J calls and clone size are as listed in that table; D and trimming were resolved from the DNA. The sample yields about 340,000 clones, 85% to 90% seen once. Enrolled during active infection, Seattle patients were then followed longitudinally. This clonotype originated in a woman between 65 and 79 years old with COVID-19, enrolled during active disease. Input material: peripheral blood.

The CDR3 reads CASSRDFGQQPQHF. CDR3 in DNA: TGCGCCAGCAGCCGGGACTTCGGTCAGCAGCCCCAGCATTTT. The chain couples TRBV4-1 to TRBJ1-5; possible D gene TRBD1, 5 bases. The CDR3 extends over 14 amino acids. Germline lookup yields CDR1 MGHRA and CDR2 YSYEKL. V gave up 4 bases and J gave up 7 bases, with 14 bases separating them.